The 13 T cell receptor beta chains below come from one sample, sequenced in a study of OX40 agonist ivuxolimab in advanced cancers. The protocol was immunoSEQ multiplex PCR, while the TCRdb copy is restricted to in-frame clones and leaves out a portion. The sample lists 65,000 to 75,000 clones; approximately 78% were seen once. The material sequenced was CD4+ or CD8+ T cells sorted from blood, taken in a trial of the OX40 agonist ivuxolimab. The receptors derive from an adult with an advanced solid tumor such as melanoma, head and neck, liver or kidney cancer.

The chain joins TRBV11-2 to TRBJ2-1, with D tentatively TRBD1 or TRBD2 (6 bases each). CDR3 size: 14 residues. The V gene lost 2 bases and the J gene lost 9 bases, with 14 bases spanning the gap. Germline V lookup: CDR1 SGHAT, CDR2 FQNNGV. CDR3 residues: CASSLLGGLREQFF. The CDR3 coding sequence is TGTGCCAGCAGCTTATTAGGGGGGCTTCGTGAGCAGTTCTTC.

Turning to this clone: This sample includes further DNA sequences coding for the same CDR3. CDR3 sequence reads: CAWSVSGYEQYV. In DNA, the CDR3 is TGTGCCTGGAGTGTATCAGGGTACGAGCAGTACGTC. V gene TRBV30 combines with J gene TRBJ2-7, with D possibly matching TRBD1 (5 bases). V was trimmed by 0 bases and J by 4 bases, leaving 7 bases between them. The germline V gene has CDR1 GTSNPN and CDR2 SVGIG (reference sequence). The CDR3 covers 12 residues.

J is TRBJ2-3 and V is TRBV7-9; either TRBD1 or TRBD2 may supply D (6 bases each). V was pared by 3 bases and J by 0 bases, with 10 bases between. Germline loops: CDR1 SEHNR, CDR2 FQNEAQ (reference sequence). CDR3 length: 15 amino acids. The CDR3 DNA is TGTGCCAGCAGCTTCCGGGGGCTTAGCACAGATACGCAGTATTTT. Its translation is CASSFRGLSTDTQYF.

As for this clone: This CDR3 is also generated by other DNA sequences in the sample. This chain connects TRBV4-2 to TRBJ2-7, with 10 bases that match TRBD1. CDR3 length: 13 amino acids. V trimming: 4 bases; J trimming: 4 bases; junction bases outside the gene matches: 1. CDR1 LGHNA and CDR2 YNFKEQ come from the germline V gene. This chain's CDR3 is CASSRDRGYEQYV. DNA of the CDR3: TGTGCCAGCAGCCGGGACAGGGGTTACGAGCAGTACGTC.

V usage is TRBV15 and J usage is TRBJ2-3, with D tentatively TRBD1 (5 bases). The germline CDR1 and CDR2 sequences are LNHNV and YYDKDF (reference sequence). With 2 bases removed from V and 1 base from J, the gap between germline ends came to 10 bases. CDR3 length: 15 amino acids. The CDR3 loop is CATSRIQTGTDTQYF. CDR3 coding DNA: TGTGCCACCAGCAGAATCCAGACAGGCACAGATACGCAGTATTTT.

The genes are TRBV28 and TRBJ1-2; a possible D gene is TRBD1 (5 bases). Deletions cut 9 bases from V and 2 bases from J, with 10 bases between. Germline assignment: CDR1 MDHEN and CDR2 SYDVKM. The CDR3 has 12 residues. CDR3 nucleotides: TGTGCCAGTAACAGGCAGAACTATGGCTACACCTTC. Amino acids: CASNRQNYGYTF.

CDR3 in amino acids: CASSRLLGGRETQYF. CDR3 bases: TGCGCCAGCAGCCGGTTGCTGGGGGGCCGAGAGACCCAGTACTTC. V and J are TRBV4-1 and TRBJ2-5; D is possibly TRBD1 or TRBD2 (6 bases each). Germline CDR1 is MGHRA and CDR2 is YSYEKL. The CDR3 loop spans 15 amino acids. Deletions cut 4 bases from V and 4 bases from J, with 16 bases between.

The chain joins TRBV2 to TRBJ2-1, with 7 bases identical to TRBD1. V shed 3 bases and J 8 bases; nucleotides not matched to a gene: 10. This CDR3 region has 15 residues. Germline CDR1 and CDR2: SNHLY and FYNNEI. As DNA, the CDR3 is TGTGCCAGCAGTGATGAGGGGGCAGTTTTGGATGAGCAGTTCTTC. It encodes CASSDEGAVLDEQFF.

The chain recombines TRBV4-2 with TRBJ2-1; 9 bases map to TRBD1. The CDR3 totals 18 residues. J was trimmed by 12 bases and V by 0 bases; bases with no gene match: 18. Germline V gene sequence: CDR1 LGHNA, CDR2 YNFKEQ. The CDR3 sequence: CASSQEGGSGTGYFGQFF. CDR3 in DNA: TGTGCCAGCAGCCAAGAAGGCGGCTCCGGGACAGGGTATTTCGGGCAGTTCTTC.

The chain employs TRBV6-6 and TRBJ2-1, with D unclear. CDR1 is MNHNY and CDR2 is SVGAGI in the germline V gene (reference sequence). This CDR3 has 11 amino acids. V was trimmed by 6 bases and J by 9 bases, leaving 9 bases between them. The CDR3 reads CASSPQIEQFF. The DNA for the CDR3 is TGTGCCAGCAGCCCCCAAATTGAGCAGTTCTTC.

The V call is TRBV7-2, the J call TRBJ2-5; a weak D match, TRBD2 (5 bases). Germline values: CDR1 SGHTA, CDR2 FQGNSA. The CDR3 length is 15 residues. V dropped 1 base and J dropped 4 bases, with 13 bases sitting between them. CDR3 sequence reads: CASSLVASLIETQYF. The CDR3 DNA reads as TGTGCCAGCAGCTTAGTCGCTAGCTTGATAGAGACCCAGTACTTC.

CDR3 DNA sequence: TGTGCCATCAGTGAGTCTTGGGCTCGTGGCTACACCTTC. It specifies CAISESWARGYTF. The genes are TRBV10-3 and TRBJ1-2, with unresolved D. The length of the CDR3 is 13 residues. V was shortened by 0 bases and J by 7 bases, with 9 bases between the two germline ends. The germline CDR1 and CDR2 sequences are ENHRY and SYGVKD.

A note on this clone: A read error is the likely source, as a far larger clone sits one nucleotide away. The chain is built from TRBV4-2 and TRBJ2-1; 8 bases are shared with TRBD2. Trimming took 4 bases from V and 9 from J; bases not matched to a gene: 11. This CDR3 is built from 15 residues. Germline V lookup: CDR1 LGHNA, CDR2 YNFKEQ. CDR3 nucleotides: TGTGCCAGCAGCCCAAACCCGGGACTAGTGGCTGAGCAGTTCTTC. As protein: CASSPNPGLVAEQFF.